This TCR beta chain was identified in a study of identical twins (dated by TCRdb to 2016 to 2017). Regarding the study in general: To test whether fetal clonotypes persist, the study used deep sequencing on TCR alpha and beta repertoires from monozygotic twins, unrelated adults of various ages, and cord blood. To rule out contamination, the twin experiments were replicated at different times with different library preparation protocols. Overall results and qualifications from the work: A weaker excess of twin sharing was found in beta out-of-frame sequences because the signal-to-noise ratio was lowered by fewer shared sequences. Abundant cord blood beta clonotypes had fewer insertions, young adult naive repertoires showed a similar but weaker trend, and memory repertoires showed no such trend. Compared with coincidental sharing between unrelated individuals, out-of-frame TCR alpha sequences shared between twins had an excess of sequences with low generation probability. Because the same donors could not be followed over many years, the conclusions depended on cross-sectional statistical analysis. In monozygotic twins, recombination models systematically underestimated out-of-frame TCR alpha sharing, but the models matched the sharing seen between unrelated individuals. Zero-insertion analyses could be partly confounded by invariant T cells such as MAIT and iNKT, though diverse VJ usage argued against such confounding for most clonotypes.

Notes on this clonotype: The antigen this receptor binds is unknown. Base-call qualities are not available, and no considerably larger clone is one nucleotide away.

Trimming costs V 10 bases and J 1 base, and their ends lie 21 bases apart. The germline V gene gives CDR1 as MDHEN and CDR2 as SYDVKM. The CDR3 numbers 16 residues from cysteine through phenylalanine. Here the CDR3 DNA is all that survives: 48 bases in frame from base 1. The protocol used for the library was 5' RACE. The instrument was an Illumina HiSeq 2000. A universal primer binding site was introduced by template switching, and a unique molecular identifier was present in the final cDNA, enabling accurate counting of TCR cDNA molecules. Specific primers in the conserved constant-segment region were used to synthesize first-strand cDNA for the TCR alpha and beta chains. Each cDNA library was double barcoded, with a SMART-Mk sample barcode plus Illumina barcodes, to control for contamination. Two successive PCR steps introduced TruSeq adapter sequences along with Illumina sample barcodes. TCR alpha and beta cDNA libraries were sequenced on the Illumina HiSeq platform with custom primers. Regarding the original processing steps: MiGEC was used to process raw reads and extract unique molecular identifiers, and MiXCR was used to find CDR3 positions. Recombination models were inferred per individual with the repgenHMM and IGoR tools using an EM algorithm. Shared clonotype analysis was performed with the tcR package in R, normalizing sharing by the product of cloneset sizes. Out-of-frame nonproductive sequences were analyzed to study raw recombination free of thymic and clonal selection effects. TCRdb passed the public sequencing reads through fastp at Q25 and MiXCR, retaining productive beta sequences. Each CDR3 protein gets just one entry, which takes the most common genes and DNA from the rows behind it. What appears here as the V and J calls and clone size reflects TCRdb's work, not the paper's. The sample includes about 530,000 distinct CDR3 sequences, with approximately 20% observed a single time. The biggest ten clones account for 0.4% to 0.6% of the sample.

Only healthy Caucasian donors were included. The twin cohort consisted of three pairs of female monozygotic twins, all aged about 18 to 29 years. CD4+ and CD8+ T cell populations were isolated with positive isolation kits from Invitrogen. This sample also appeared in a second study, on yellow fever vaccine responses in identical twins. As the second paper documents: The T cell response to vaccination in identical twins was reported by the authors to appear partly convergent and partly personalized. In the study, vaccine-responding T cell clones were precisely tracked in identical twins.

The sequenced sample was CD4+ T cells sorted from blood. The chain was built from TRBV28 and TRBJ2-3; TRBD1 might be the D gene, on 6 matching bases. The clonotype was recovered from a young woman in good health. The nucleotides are TGTGCCACCAAGGGGACAAAAGCGCCCCGCACAGATACGCAGTATTTT. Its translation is CATKGTKAPRTDTQYF.